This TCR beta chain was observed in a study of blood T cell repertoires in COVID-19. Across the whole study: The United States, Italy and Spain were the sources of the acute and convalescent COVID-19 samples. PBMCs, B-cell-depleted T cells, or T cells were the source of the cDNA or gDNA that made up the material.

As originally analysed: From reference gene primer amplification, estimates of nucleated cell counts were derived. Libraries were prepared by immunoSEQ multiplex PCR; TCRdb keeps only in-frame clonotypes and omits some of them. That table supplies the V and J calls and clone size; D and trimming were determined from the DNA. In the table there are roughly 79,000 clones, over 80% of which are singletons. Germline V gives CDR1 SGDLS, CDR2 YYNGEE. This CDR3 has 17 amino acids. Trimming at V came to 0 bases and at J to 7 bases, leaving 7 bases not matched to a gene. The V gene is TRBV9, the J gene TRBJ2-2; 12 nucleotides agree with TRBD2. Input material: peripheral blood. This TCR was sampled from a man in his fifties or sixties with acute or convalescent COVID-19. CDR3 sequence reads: CASSVGLAGGPHGELFF. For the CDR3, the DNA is TGTGCCAGCAGCGTAGGGCTAGCGGGAGGGCCTCACGGGGAGCTGTTTTTT.